Below, 22 T cell receptor beta chains from the same sample are listed, as sequenced in a study of cytomegalovirus exposure and HLA in healthy donors. The PCR used 60 Vbeta and 13 Jbeta primers. Produced via immunoSEQ multiplex PCR; TCRdb's table is partial and in-frame only. This table holds some 120,000 clones, roughly four fifths found once. Sequences were obtained from PBMCs. The receptors stem from a male donor in good health and CMV-seropositive.

The rearrangement uses TRBV6-1 and TRBJ2-7, with a possible D match to TRBD1 (6 bases). This CDR3 has 13 residues. The V gene lost 8 bases and the J gene lost 5 bases, with 16 bases spanning the gap. Germline CDR1 is MNHNS and CDR2 is SASEGT. The CDR3 here is CASLRQDPHEQYF. The CDR3 DNA follows: TGTGCCAGCCTCAGACAGGACCCCCACGAGCAGTACTTC.

The rearrangement uses TRBV18 and TRBJ1-1; 7 bases align to TRBD1. J was trimmed by 6 bases and V by 8 bases; bases with no gene match: 6. The CDR3 loop spans 12 amino acids. Germline CDR1 reads KGHSH; CDR2 reads LQKENI. For the CDR3, the DNA is TGTGCCAGCACCGACCAGGGGGCTGAAGCTTTCTTT. Translated, it gives CASTDQGAEAFF.

The rearrangement links TRBV4-2 to TRBJ1-1; 7 bases agree with TRBD1. The CDR3 consists of 16 residues. Trimming took 0 bases from V and 3 from J; bases not matched to a gene: 7. Germline CDR1 and CDR2: LGHNA and YNFKEQ. CDR3 DNA: TGTGCCAGCAGCCAAGATAAAGGGACAGTCTACACTGAAGCTTTCTTT. This gives the protein CASSQDKGTVYTEAFF.

This chain joins TRBV6-4 and TRBJ2-3; perhaps TRBD2 as D (6 bases). The germline V and J ends were trimmed by 1 base and 5 bases, with 7 bases remaining between them. The CDR3 has 13 amino acids. CDR1 and CDR2 (germline): MRHNA, SNTAGT. CDR3 sequence (DNA): TGTGCCAGCAGTGACTTGGAGGGAGATACGCAGTATTTT. It yields the protein CASSDLEGDTQYF.

The rearrangement links TRBV19 to TRBJ1-5; D not resolved. V dropped 8 bases and J dropped 6 bases, with 11 bases sitting between them. Germline V gene lookup returns CDR1 LNHDA and CDR2 SQIVND (reference sequence). CDR3 length: 12 amino acids. CDR3 DNA: TGTGCCAGTCAGAGGGTTGGTCAGCCCCAGCATTTT. Amino acids: CASQRVGQPQHF.

This rearrangement joins TRBV7-6 to TRBJ2-3; TRBD2 might be the D (5 bases). Germline CDR1 reads SGHVS; CDR2 reads FNYEAQ. V lost 2 bases and J 0 bases, leaving 15 bases between the germline ends. There are 17 residues in the CDR3. Written as DNA, the CDR3 is TGTGCCAGCAGCTTACCCATAGCGTTTAGGAGCACAGATACGCAGTATTTT. As protein: CASSLPIAFRSTDTQYF.

The chain has TRBV7-2 and TRBJ1-5; D is perhaps TRBD1 (5 bases). Germline assignment: CDR1 SGHTA and CDR2 FQGNSA. V lost 5 bases to trimming and J lost 6 bases, with 14 bases between them. The CDR3 runs to 14 residues. CDR3 nucleotide sequence: TGTGCCAGCAGCCCCGGGAGGGGTAGTCAGCCCCAGCATTTT. It codes for CASSPGRGSQPQHF.

This clone occurred a few times. V gene TRBV4-3 combines with J gene TRBJ1-3; TRBD1 aligns across 9 bases. The CDR3 consists of 15 residues. The V gene end was trimmed by 4 bases and the J gene end by 4 bases; junction bases not matched to a gene: 5. Germline V gene lookup returns CDR1 LGHNA and CDR2 YSLEER. The CDR3 protein is CASSRDRGIGNTIYF. The CDR3 DNA reads TGCGCCAGCAGCCGAGACAGGGGGATCGGAAACACCATATATTTT.

The rearrangement joins TRBV7-3 to TRBJ2-3; a weak D match, TRBD1 (5 bases). The CDR3 has 16 residues. Looked up from germline, CDR1 is SGHTA and CDR2 is FQGTGA. The germline V and J ends were trimmed by 3 bases and 14 bases, with 27 bases remaining between them. DNA of the CDR3: TGTGCCAGCAGCTTTGCAGGGCCTGGTCCTGAAGGCCAGCGGTATTTT. Its protein product is CASSFAGPGPEGQRYF.

The table lists this clone with a count of one. The chain has TRBV9 and TRBJ2-5; 8 nucleotides match TRBD2. CDR1 is SGDLS and CDR2 is YYNGEE in the germline V gene. This CDR3 is built from 16 residues. V shed 0 bases, J shed 2 bases, and the junction held 6 bases outside the gene matches. CDR3 sequence (DNA): TGTGCCAGCAGCGTAGAGTCTAGCGGGCGTCAAGAGACCCAGTACTTC. As protein: CASSVESSGRQETQYF. Drawing the rest from reference TRBV9 and TRBJ2-5, the complete variable domain is DSGVTQTPKHLITATGQRVTLRCSPRSGDLSVYWYQQSLDQGLQFLIQYYNGEERAKGNILERFSAQQFPDLHSELNLSSLELGDSALYFCASSVESSGRQETQYFGPGTRLLVL.

The chain combines TRBV5-1 with TRBJ2-3, with D possibly TRBD1 on 5 matching bases. V shed 0 bases and J shed 0 bases, with 8 bases lying between them. The germline gives CDR1 SGHRS, CDR2 YFSETQ. The CDR3 totals 15 residues. The CDR3: CASSLDRSSTDTQYF. As DNA, the CDR3 is TGCGCCAGCAGCTTGGACAGGAGTAGCACAGATACGCAGTATTTT.

The rearrangement uses TRBV27 and TRBJ1-5, with TRBD1 matching over 11 bases. V dropped 6 bases and J dropped 2; count of bases not matched to a gene: 6. The CDR3 loop spans 16 amino acids. The germline V gene has CDR1 MNHEY and CDR2 SMNVEV (reference sequence). For the CDR3, the DNA is TGTGCCAGCAGCGGGTGGGGACAGGGGGGCAATCAGCCCCAGCATTTT. Its protein product is CASSGWGQGGNQPQHF.

This clone was counted a single time. This chain connects TRBV28 to TRBJ1-4; no clear D. V lost 7 bases to trimming and J lost 5 bases, with 8 bases between them. Per germline, CDR1 MDHEN and CDR2 SYDVKM. The CDR3 covers 12 residues. CDR3: CASKSENEKLFF. For the CDR3, the DNA is TGTGCCAGCAAATCAGAAAATGAAAAACTGTTTTTT. Full variable domain (outside the CDR3, taken from reference TRBV28 and TRBJ1-4): DVKVTQSSRYLVKRTGEKVFLECVQDMDHENMFWYRQDPGLGLRLIYFSYDVKMKEKGDIPEGYSVSREKKERFSLILESASTNQTSMYLCASKSENEKLFFGSGTQLSVL.

This chain connects TRBV2 to TRBJ1-5; 8 bases match TRBD1. This CDR3 is 14 amino acids long. CDR1 is SNHLY, CDR2 FYNNEI, per germline. The J segment lost 2 bases and the V segment lost 6 bases, leaving 3 bases of the junction unmatched. Written as DNA, the CDR3 is TGTGCCAGCAGCTCAGGGGGCCGCAATCAGCCCCAGCATTTT. This sequence encodes CASSSGGRNQPQHF.

A remark on this clone: The sample holds other DNA sequences that translate to the same CDR3. The V and J genes are TRBV30 and TRBJ2-2; 7 bases align to TRBD1. The CDR3 contains 12 residues. Unmatched junction bases numbered 1, after V lost 1 base and J lost 8 bases. The germline CDR1 and CDR2 sequences are GTSNPN and SVGIG (reference sequence). CDR3 in amino acids: CAWSAGGGELFF. As DNA, the CDR3 is TGTGCCTGGAGTGCAGGGGGAGGGGAGCTGTTTTTT.

The genes are TRBV11-3 and TRBJ2-1, with D possibly matching TRBD1 (6 bases). This CDR3 spans 15 amino acids. Trimming took off 5 bases at V and 4 bases at J, with 15 bases between the two ends. CDR1 is SGHNT and CDR2 is YENEEA in the germline V gene. CDR3 region: CASSPRGGVYNEQFF. CDR3 coding DNA: TGTGCCAGCAGCCCCAGGGGCGGAGTTTACAATGAGCAGTTCTTC.

The chain employs TRBV14 and TRBJ2-5, with D possibly being TRBD1 (6 bases). The CDR3 covers 14 residues. CDR1 SGHDN and CDR2 FVKESK come from the germline V gene. The germline V and J ends were trimmed by 1 base and 1 base, with 7 bases remaining between them. For the CDR3, the DNA is TGTGCCAGCAGCCAAGGGGACATCCAAGAGACCCAGTACTTC. Residues: CASSQGDIQETQYF.

The V call is TRBV5-6, the J call TRBJ1-5; 8 positions agree with TRBD1. The CDR3 is 14 residues long. With V trimmed by 5 bases and J by 6 bases, 7 bases remained unmatched. Germline V gene lookup returns CDR1 SGHDT and CDR2 YYEEEE. CDR3 amino acids: CASSLTGDGQPQHF. In DNA form, the CDR3 reads TGTGCCAGCAGTTTGACAGGGGACGGTCAGCCCCAGCATTTT.

The CDR3 coding sequence is TGTGCCAGCAGTCAACAGTCCTCGGGGGGCGAGCAGTACTTC. It yields the protein CASSQQSSGGEQYF. This chain connects TRBV6-6 to TRBJ2-7, with 7 bases identical to TRBD2. The CDR3 contains 14 residues. With V trimmed by 5 bases and J by 6 bases, 10 bases remained unmatched. Germline-derived CDR1 and CDR2 are MNHNY and SVGAGI (reference sequence).

V usage is TRBV5-8 and J usage is TRBJ2-4, with 7 nucleotides matching TRBD1. The CDR3 loop spans 13 amino acids. Losses at the gene ends were 2 bases for V and 8 bases for J; bases not matched to a gene: 4. Germline assignment: CDR1 SGHTS and CDR2 YDEGEE. CDR3 sequence reads: CASSLRQGDIQYF. CDR3 in DNA: TGTGCCAGCAGCTTAAGACAGGGTGACATTCAGTACTTC.

The J gene is TRBJ2-3, the V gene TRBV10-3; D not certain. Germline V CDR1 and CDR2: ENHRY, SYGVKD. The V and J ends lost 10 bases and 5 bases respectively, with 16 bases between them. The length of the CDR3 is 13 residues. The CDR3 DNA sequence: TGTGCCACCGGGTCGGTGGCCATAGATACGCAGTATTTT. Its protein product is CATGSVAIDTQYF.

The V and J genes are TRBV27 and TRBJ1-2; the D gene is possibly TRBD1 (5 bases). The CDR3 sequence is 13 residues long. Looked up from germline, CDR1 is MNHEY and CDR2 is SMNVEV (reference sequence). V was cut by 5 bases and J by 7 bases, with 14 bases left in between. For the CDR3, the DNA is TGTGCCAGCAGTCCATCCCCAGGGTTTGGCTACACCTTC. The encoded protein is CASSPSPGFGYTF.